This paragraph covers one TCR beta chain sequence. The antigen remains undetermined. This sample stems from a study of cytotoxic CD8 clonotypes in ibrutinib-treated CLL. Whole-study context: Once treatment had gone on for a median of around 13 months, range 6 to 36, response samples were drawn.

V dropped 8 bases and J dropped 6 bases, with 15 bases sitting between them. The CDR3 loop spans 13 amino acids. From germline, CDR1 is SNHLY and CDR2 FYNNEI. The assay was immunoSEQ multiplex PCR, and TCRdb's table has in-frame clones only and misses some. The sample comprises about 150,000 clones, about 76% of which are singletons, and approximately 5.1% rests with the top ten. General study points: With treatment, public clonotypes, which were uncommon, either contracted or remained stable. Before falling back toward baseline at progression, clonality had risen at the time of ibrutinib response.

TCR beta libraries used 1.5 to 2 micrograms of DNA from cryopreserved PBMCs. The chain couples TRBV2 to TRBJ2-3; maybe TRBD2 (5 bases). The source is a human donor with chronic lymphocytic leukemia. This specimen consisted of PBMCs, obtained after 24 months of ibrutinib treatment. The CDR3 here is CASGGHPADTQYF. CDR3 in DNA: TGTGCCAGCGGAGGTCACCCGGCGGATACGCAGTATTTT.